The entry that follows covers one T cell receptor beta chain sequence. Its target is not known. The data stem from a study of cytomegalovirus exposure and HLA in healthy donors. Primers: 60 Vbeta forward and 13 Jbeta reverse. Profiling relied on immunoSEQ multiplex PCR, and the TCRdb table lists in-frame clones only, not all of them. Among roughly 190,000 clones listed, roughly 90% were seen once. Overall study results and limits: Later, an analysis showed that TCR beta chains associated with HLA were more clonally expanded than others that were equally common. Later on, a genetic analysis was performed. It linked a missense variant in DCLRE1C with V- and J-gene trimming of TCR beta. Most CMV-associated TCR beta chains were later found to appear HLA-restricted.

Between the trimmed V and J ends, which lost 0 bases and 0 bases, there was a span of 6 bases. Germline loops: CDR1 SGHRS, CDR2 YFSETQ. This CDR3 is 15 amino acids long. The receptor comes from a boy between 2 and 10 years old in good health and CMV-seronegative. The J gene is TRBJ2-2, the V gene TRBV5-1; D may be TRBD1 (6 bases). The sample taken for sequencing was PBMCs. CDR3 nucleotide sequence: TGCGCCAGCAGCTTGGACAGGGCGAACACCGGGGAGCTGTTTTTT. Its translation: CASSLDRANTGELFF.